This T cell receptor beta chain was sequenced in a study of T cells after yellow fever vaccination. One entry per CDR3 protein results from TCRdb running MiXCR on the 5' RACE reads. The sample has 120,000 or so distinct CDR3 sequences, 13% to 15% seen once. This CDR3 has 15 residues. Germline V gene sequence: CDR1 LGHNA, CDR2 YNFKEQ. V was cut by 6 bases and J by 0 bases, with 12 bases left in between. To note about this clonotype: Its antigen is not identified.

Study-level findings and limits: Clonotypes appearing in both CD4 and CD8 compartments existed, and their share was small.

Sequences were derived from CD8+ T cells sorted from PBMCs, sampled 5 days after the yellow fever booster vaccination. The V call is TRBV4-2, the J call TRBJ1-5, with D maybe TRBD1 (5 bases). The TCR originated in a man aged 18 to 35 who received the YFV17D yellow fever vaccine. CDR3 DNA: TGTGCCAGCAGTTCGCAGGGTAGTAGCAATCAGCCCCAGCATTTT. This gives the protein CASSSQGSSNQPQHF.